These T cell receptor beta chains were read from a single sample in a study of T cell repertoires in cytomegalovirus infection. TCRdb used MiXCR to reprocess the reads, holding one entry per CDR3 protein. The data show about 490,000 distinct CDR3 sequences, with approximately 15% seen just once and under 30% held by the top ten. Sequenced input: CD8+ T cells from PBMCs. Source of these receptors: a human donor in good health (CMV status not recorded). Some clones in this sample may be carry-over from other donors' samples. Each CDR3 is given without its conserved first and last residue. For some rows the clone size is stated as once, few or many, or as a class when expanded; others skip it.

abundance	v_gene	j_gene	CDR3aa
many	TRBV12-3/TRBV12-4	TRBJ2-5	ASSYPGGGEETQY
few	TRBV14	TRBJ2-7	ASSPTGHEQY
-	TRBV9	TRBJ1-3	ASSVGDPGNTIY
-	TRBV4-1	TRBJ2-7	ASSLATAGGTYEQY
many	TRBV12-3/TRBV12-4	TRBJ1-1	ASSLGVGGGRSLEAF
-	TRBV20-1	TRBJ2-5	SARDRPWQGQETQY
many	TRBV7-3	TRBJ2-2	ASSQSDTGELF
-	TRBV29-1	TRBJ2-1	SVEGLSHGRSYNEQF
many	TRBV6-5	TRBJ1-2	ASSYLRTGEGYT
many	TRBV7-8	TRBJ2-7	ASSLGGGMSSYEQY
-	TRBV7-4	TRBJ2-5	ASSLASGSKETQY
-	TRBV20-1	TRBJ1-1	SRGKGQLNTEAF
few	TRBV19	TRBJ1-1	ASSNRQGYTEAF
many	TRBV4-1	TRBJ2-7	ASSQGVESGRNYEQY
many	TRBV12-3/TRBV12-4	TRBJ1-2	ASSLAGGGGGYT
few	TRBV6-2/TRBV6-3	TRBJ2-2	ASSYSQGINTGELF
many	TRBV6-5	TRBJ2-7	ASSYGGQGIYEQY
few	TRBV28	TRBJ2-7	ASSPDGNVYEQY
many	TRBV7-9	TRBJ1-1	ASTHTGTGLNTEAF
-	TRBV27	TRBJ2-2	ASSFGVINTGELF
-	TRBV12-3/TRBV12-4	TRBJ1-3	ASSSRGVNTIY
many	TRBV24-1	TRBJ2-6	ATTDNSGANVLT
few	TRBV6-1	TRBJ1-3	ASSPDSEGAGNTIY
few	TRBV7-9	TRBJ2-2	ASSDPGLAGGSNTGELF
-	TRBV6-2/TRBV6-3	TRBJ2-5	ASTYDDRGRTETQY
many	TRBV6-6	TRBJ1-1	ASGGGGLPEAF
many	TRBV12-5	TRBJ2-1	ASGLVYNEQF
-	TRBV5-1	TRBJ2-5	ASSLVSGPNQETQY
-	TRBV5-1	TRBJ1-1	ASSLGQTDTEAF
once	TRBV24-1	TRBJ1-2	ATSDTLGVGVRGYT
many	TRBV6-5	TRBJ2-2	ASSSVHTGELF
many	TRBV27	TRBJ2-7	ASSLTAAYEQY
few	TRBV6-5	TRBJ1-2	AGRGPYGYT
-	TRBV7-9	TRBJ2-3	ASSLLKRDTQY
-	TRBV6-5	TRBJ2-1	ASSSLRDRNEQF
-	TRBV20-1	TRBJ1-1	SARIRDTEAF
many	TRBV7-2	TRBJ1-5	ASSPGQGRHQPQH
-	TRBV11-3	TRBJ2-2	ASSGSSGVLF
-	TRBV5-1	TRBJ1-2	ASSLMTAYGYT
many	TRBV7-2	TRBJ1-1	ASSPEGGGTEAF
-	TRBV27	TRBJ2-1	ASSWGGGYNEQF
few	TRBV20-1	TRBJ2-1	SANGPSSAEQF
many	TRBV6-1	TRBJ2-2	ASTLGGGGNTGELF
-	TRBV12-3/TRBV12-4	TRBJ1-5	ASSLLFLGTGEDQPQH
many	TRBV6-5	TRBJ1-3	ATLTDREADGNTIY
few	TRBV11-2	TRBJ2-3	ASQREGILDTQY
many	TRBV7-2	TRBJ2-7	ASSLILAGTYEQY
few	TRBV4-1	TRBJ2-7	ASSQGVGDEQY
few	TRBV5-5	TRBJ2-2	ASSFPKETGRNTGELF
few	TRBV29-1	TRBJ1-1	SVPGTGLNTEAF